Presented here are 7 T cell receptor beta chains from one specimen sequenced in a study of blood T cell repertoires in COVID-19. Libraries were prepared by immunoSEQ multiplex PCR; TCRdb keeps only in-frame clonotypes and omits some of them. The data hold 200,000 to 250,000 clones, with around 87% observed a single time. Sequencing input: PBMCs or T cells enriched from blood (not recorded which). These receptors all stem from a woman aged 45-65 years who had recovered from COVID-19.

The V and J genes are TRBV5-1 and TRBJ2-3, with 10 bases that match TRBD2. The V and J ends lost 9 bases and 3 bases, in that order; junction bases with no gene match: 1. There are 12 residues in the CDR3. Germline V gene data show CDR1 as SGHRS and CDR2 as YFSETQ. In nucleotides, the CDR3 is TGCGCCACTAGCGGGGGAACAGATACGCAGTATTTT. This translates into CATSGGTDTQYF.

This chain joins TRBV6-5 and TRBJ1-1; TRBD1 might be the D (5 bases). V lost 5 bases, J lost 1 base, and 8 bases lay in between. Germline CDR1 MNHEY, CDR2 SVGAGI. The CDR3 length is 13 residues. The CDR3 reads CASSKTANTEAFF. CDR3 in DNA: TGTGCCAGCAGTAAGACAGCGAACACTGAAGCTTTCTTT.

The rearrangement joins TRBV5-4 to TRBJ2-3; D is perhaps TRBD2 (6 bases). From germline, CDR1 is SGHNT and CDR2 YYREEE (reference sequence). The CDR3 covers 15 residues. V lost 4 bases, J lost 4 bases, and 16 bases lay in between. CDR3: CASSRFLATADTQYF. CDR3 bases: TGTGCCAGCAGCAGGTTCCTAGCGACGGCAGATACGCAGTATTTT.

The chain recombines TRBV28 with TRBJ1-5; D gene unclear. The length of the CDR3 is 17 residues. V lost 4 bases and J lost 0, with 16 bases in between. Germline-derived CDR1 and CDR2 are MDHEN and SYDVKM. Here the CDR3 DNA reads TGTGCCAGCAGTTCAAACCGAGCAGAGGATAGCAATCAGCCCCAGCATTTT. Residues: CASSSNRAEDSNQPQHF.

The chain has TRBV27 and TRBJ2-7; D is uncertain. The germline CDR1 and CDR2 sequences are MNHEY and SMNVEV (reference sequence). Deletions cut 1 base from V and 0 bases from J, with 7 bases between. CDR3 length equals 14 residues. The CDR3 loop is CASSLYFNSYEQYF. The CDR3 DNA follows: TGTGCCAGCAGTTTATACTTCAACTCCTACGAGCAGTACTTC.

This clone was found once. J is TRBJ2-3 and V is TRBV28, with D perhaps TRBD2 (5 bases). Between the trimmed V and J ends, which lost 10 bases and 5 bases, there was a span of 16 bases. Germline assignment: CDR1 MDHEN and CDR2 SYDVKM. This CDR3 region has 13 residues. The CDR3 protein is CATDGDSGDTQYF. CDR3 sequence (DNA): TGTGCCACGGACGGGGATTCTGGAGATACGCAGTATTTT.

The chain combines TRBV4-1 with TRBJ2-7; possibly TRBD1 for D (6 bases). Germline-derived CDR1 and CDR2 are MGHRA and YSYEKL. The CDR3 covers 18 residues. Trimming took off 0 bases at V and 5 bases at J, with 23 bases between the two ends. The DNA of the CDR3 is TGCGCCAGCAGCCAAGACCCCCTTATAAGCGGACAGTCCCACGAGCAGTACTTC. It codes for CASSQDPLISGQSHEQYF.